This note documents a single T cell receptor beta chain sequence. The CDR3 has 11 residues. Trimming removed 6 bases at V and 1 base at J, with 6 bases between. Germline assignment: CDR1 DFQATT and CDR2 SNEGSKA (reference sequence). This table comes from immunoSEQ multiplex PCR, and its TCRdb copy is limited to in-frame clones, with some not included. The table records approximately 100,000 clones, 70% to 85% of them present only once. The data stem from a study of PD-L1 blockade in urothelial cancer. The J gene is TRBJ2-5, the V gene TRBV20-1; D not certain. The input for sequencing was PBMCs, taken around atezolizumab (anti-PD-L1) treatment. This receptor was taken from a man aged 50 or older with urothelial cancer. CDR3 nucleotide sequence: TGCAGTGCGCAGGCCCAAGAGACCCAGTACTTC. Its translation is CSAQAQETQYF.